A selection of T cell receptor beta chains follows, all from one sample in a study of cytomegalovirus exposure and HLA in healthy donors. Here immunoSEQ multiplex PCR was the method, and the copy in TCRdb shows in-frame clones only, minus some. Of approximately 200,000 clones in the sample, approximately 85% are singletons; the top ten hold around 1.6%. Sequenced material: PBMCs. The receptors come from a girl aged 10 to 17 in good health and CMV-seropositive. Each CDR3 is given with its conserved first and last residue. The D gene is left open where the match is weak. Part of the rows lack a size; the others show once, few, many or a class for expanded clones.

j_call | v_call | d_call | clone_size | cdr3_aa | cdr3_nt
TRBJ1-1 | TRBV19 | TRBD1 | few | CASSNPGQGNTEAFF | TGTGCCAGTAGTAACCCCGGACAGGGGAACACTGAAGCTTTCTTT
TRBJ2-7 | TRBV19 | - | - | CASSGSENYEQYF | TGTGCCAGTAGCGGGTCCGAGAACTACGAGCAGTACTTC
TRBJ1-6 | TRBV11-3 | - | few | CASSEGDSYNSPLHF | TGTGCCAGCAGCGAAGGAGACAGTTATAATTCACCCCTCCACTTT
TRBJ1-1 | TRBV9 | - | - | CASSPGTPANTEAFF | TGTGCCAGCAGCCCCGGGACACCAGCTAACACTGAAGCTTTCTTT
TRBJ1-2 | TRBV7-6 | TRBD1 | - | CASSTGTGFGGYTF | TGTGCCAGCAGCACCGGGACAGGGTTTGGTGGCTACACCTTC
TRBJ1-1 | TRBV5-1 | TRBD1 | - | CASSSGQGAFTEAFF | TGCGCCAGCAGCTCGGGACAGGGGGCATTCACTGAAGCTTTCTTT
TRBJ1-5 | TRBV5-4 | - | - | CASSLQGSNQPQHF | TGTGCCAGCAGCTTGCAGGGTAGCAATCAGCCCCAGCATTTT
TRBJ2-7 | TRBV4-3 | TRBD1 | - | CASSLGQGTYEQYF | TGCGCCAGCAGCCTGGGACAGGGTACTTACGAGCAGTACTTC
TRBJ2-5 | TRBV4-3 | - | - | CASSKTGGGTGETQYF | TGCGCCAGCAGCAAGACCGGCGGGGGCACTGGGGAGACCCAGTACTTC
TRBJ2-7 | TRBV5-4 | - | - | CASSPGASYEQYF | TGTGCCAGCAGCCCAGGGGCCTCCTACGAGCAGTACTTC
TRBJ1-5 | TRBV4-1 | TRBD1 | - | CASSPQGGQSYQPQHF | TGCGCCAGCAGCCCACAAGGGGGCCAGTCTTATCAGCCCCAGCATTTT
TRBJ2-1 | TRBV5-1 | - | - | CASSLEAGHGDEQFF | TGCGCCAGCAGCTTGGAGGCAGGGCATGGCGATGAGCAGTTCTTC
TRBJ2-4 | TRBV7-8 | - | - | CASSFNLGQKNIQYF | TGTGCCAGCAGCTTTAATCTGGGACAAAAAAACATTCAGTACTTC
TRBJ2-1 | TRBV7-7 | - | - | CASSLNPDNEQFF | TGTGCCAGCAGCTTAAATCCAGACAATGAGCAGTTCTTC
TRBJ2-5 | TRBV5-1 | TRBD2 | - | CASSLASGGSETQYF | TGCGCCAGCAGCTTGGCCTCGGGGGGGTCCGAGACCCAGTACTTC
TRBJ2-2 | TRBV10-2 | TRBD2 | - | CASTGLDITGELFF | TGCGCCAGCACCGGACTAGACATCACCGGGGAGCTGTTTTTT
TRBJ1-3 | TRBV9 | - | - | CASSETGGGNTIYF | TGTGCCAGCAGCGAGACAGGAGGTGGAAACACCATATATTTT
TRBJ2-7 | TRBV7-2 | - | - | CASSLDRFSYEQYF | TGTGCCAGCAGCTTAGACAGGTTCTCCTACGAGCAGTACTTC
TRBJ2-3 | TRBV9 | TRBD2 | - | CASSVGVAGGPDTQYF | TGTGCCAGCAGCGTAGGGGTAGCGGGGGGTCCAGATACGCAGTATTTT
TRBJ1-2 | TRBV6-1 | TRBD1 | - | CASSGPGQGGNYGYTF | TGTGCCAGCAGTGGTCCAGGACAGGGAGGGAACTATGGCTACACCTTC
TRBJ1-4 | TRBV6-5 | - | few | CASSYRSPTNEKLFF | TGTGCCAGCAGTTACCGGTCGCCAACTAATGAAAAACTGTTTTTT
TRBJ1-4 | TRBV11-2 | - | once | CASSSGFREKLFF | TGTGCCAGCAGCTCAGGGTTTCGGGAAAAACTGTTTTTT
TRBJ1-2 | TRBV4-1 | TRBD1 | - | CASSPRQGSPYGYTF | TGCGCCAGCAGCCCCCGACAGGGGTCCCCCTATGGCTACACCTTC
TRBJ2-5 | TRBV20-1 | TRBD1 | - | CSAQGVETQYF | TGCAGTGCCCAGGGGGTGGAGACCCAGTACTTC
TRBJ2-7 | TRBV11-2 | - | - | CASSLGGGTYEQYF | TGTGCCAGCAGCTTAGGCGGGGGCACCTACGAGCAGTACTTC
TRBJ1-1 | TRBV9 | TRBD1 | - | CASSAGQGANTEAFF | TGTGCCAGCAGCGCCGGACAGGGGGCGAACACTGAAGCTTTCTTT
TRBJ2-5 | TRBV18 | TRBD1 | - | CASSPRGRLEETQYF | TGTGCCAGCTCACCAAGGGGGCGGCTAGAGGAGACCCAGTACTTC
TRBJ1-5 | TRBV4-3 | - | - | CASSQEAQGNQPQHF | TGCGCCAGCAGCCAAGAAGCCCAGGGCAATCAGCCCCAGCATTTT
TRBJ1-2 | TRBV28 | - | - | CASSSGPANYGYTF | TGTGCCAGCAGTTCAGGGCCCGCTAACTATGGCTACACCTTC
TRBJ2-1 | TRBV4-1 | TRBD1 | - | CASSQALPGTGVNEQFF | TGCGCCAGCAGCCAAGCCCTACCGGGGACAGGGGTTAATGAGCAGTTCTTC
TRBJ2-7 | TRBV2 | - | - | CASSARGITYEQYF | TGTGCCAGCAGTGCCAGGGGCATTACCTACGAGCAGTACTTC
TRBJ2-7 | TRBV18 | TRBD1 | - | CASSAGTGGREQYF | TGTGCCAGCTCAGCCGGGACAGGGGGCCGCGAGCAGTACTTC
TRBJ2-7 | TRBV7-2 | TRBD2 | - | CASSSRVLAGHYEQYF | TGTGCCAGCAGCTCTAGGGTGCTAGCGGGACACTACGAGCAGTACTTC
TRBJ2-2 | TRBV10-2 | - | - | CASSDPGDTGELFF | TGCGCCAGCAGTGACCCCGGGGACACCGGGGAGCTGTTTTTT
TRBJ2-5 | TRBV11-2 | TRBD1 | - | CASSPDRGQETQYF | TGTGCCAGCAGCCCCGACAGGGGGCAAGAGACCCAGTACTTC